These 14 T cell receptor beta chains originate from one sample sequenced in a study of cytomegalovirus exposure and HLA in healthy donors. The PCR contained 60 Vbeta and 13 Jbeta primers. Some clones are missing from TCRdb's copy, which holds only in-frame ones; the method was immunoSEQ multiplex PCR. The table includes 150,000 to 200,000 clones, 80% to 90% detected once. Source material: PBMCs. The receptor source for this set is a woman under 30 in good health and CMV-seronegative.

This chain links TRBV29-1 with TRBJ1-1, with a possible D match to TRBD1 (6 bases). V lost 6 bases to trimming and J lost 10 bases, with 21 bases between them. The CDR3 contains 13 residues. Germline CDR1 SQVTM, CDR2 ANQGSEA. In nucleotides, the CDR3 is TGCAGCGTCCCGGGCCCACAGGGCTGGCTAGCTTTCTTT. Its translation is CSVPGPQGWLAFF.

The rearrangement joins TRBV5-5 to TRBJ2-5; no firm D call. V shed 3 bases and J shed 4 bases, with 13 bases lying between them. Germline CDR1 and CDR2: SGHKS and YYEKEE (reference sequence). There are 14 residues in the CDR3. Here the CDR3 reads CASSSLMRPETQYF. The CDR3 DNA reads TGTGCCAGCAGCTCCCTTATGAGGCCAGAGACCCAGTACTTC.

Only a few counts were recorded for this clone. The chain couples TRBV5-1 to TRBJ2-7; D possibly corresponds to TRBD1 (6 bases). In germline, CDR1 is SGHRS, CDR2 YFSETQ. The CDR3 runs 16 residues. The ends were cut back, 0 bases at V and 4 bases at J, with 17 bases in the middle. The CDR3 loop reads CASSLGNPTGRYEQYF. CDR3 bases: TGCGCCAGCAGCTTGGGTAATCCGACAGGCCGGTACGAGCAGTACTTC.

The CDR3 loop reads CASSIWSSGGGEKLFF. The CDR3 DNA sequence: TGTGCCAGTAGTATTTGGAGTTCCGGGGGAGGTGAAAAACTGTTTTTT. This rearrangement joins TRBV19 to TRBJ1-4; D is possibly TRBD1 (5 bases). Germline V CDR1 and CDR2: LNHDA, SQIVND (reference sequence). Trimming took off 3 bases at V and 7 bases at J, with 18 bases between the two ends. The CDR3 contains 16 residues.

The gene calls are TRBV28 and TRBJ2-1, with 7 bases fitting TRBD2. V was pared by 3 bases and J by 5 bases, with 13 bases of the junction left unmatched. Germline V gives CDR1 MDHEN, CDR2 SYDVKM. The CDR3 length is 17 residues. The CDR3 spells CASSLSTSRRVDNEQFF. The CDR3 bases are TGTGCCAGCAGTTTGTCGACTAGCAGGAGGGTAGACAATGAGCAGTTCTTC.

This sequence joins TRBV18 and TRBJ1-1; 7 nucleotides agree with TRBD1. V was clipped by 8 bases and J by 2 bases; unmatched bases: 5. CDR3 size: 13 residues. From germline, CDR1 is KGHSH and CDR2 LQKENI. The CDR3 region has the DNA TGTGCCAGCCGAACAGGGGAAAACACTGAAGCTTTCTTT. It codes for CASRTGENTEAFF.

J is TRBJ2-3 and V is TRBV11-2, with 13 bases matching TRBD2. Trimming took 0 bases from V and 4 from J; bases not matched to a gene: 10. Germline values: CDR1 SGHAT, CDR2 FQNNGV. This CDR3 contains 19 residues. CDR3 DNA sequence: TGTGCCAGCAGCTTAGAAGAACTAGCGGGAGGGCGATTGGCAGATACGCAGTATTTT. Its protein product is CASSLEELAGGRLADTQYF.

This clone was seen only a few times. The chain couples TRBV11-2 to TRBJ2-1; no firm D call. CDR1 and CDR2 from the germline V gene are SGHAT and FQNNGV. CDR3 size: 11 residues. V lost 0 bases and J 13 bases, leaving 7 bases between the germline ends. The CDR3 DNA reads TGTGCCAGCAGCTTAGATGTAGCTCAGTTCTTC. Protein product: CASSLDVAQFF.

The chain employs TRBV28 and TRBJ2-4, with D possibly matching TRBD1 (5 bases). This CDR3 region has 20 residues. The V gene lost 5 bases and the J gene lost 0 bases, with 26 bases spanning the gap. Looked up from germline, CDR1 is MDHEN and CDR2 is SYDVKM. The DNA of the CDR3 is TGTGCCAGCAGTCCCACTTTTTTGGGGCAAAAGACACCAGCCAAAAACATTCAGTACTTC. Protein: CASSPTFLGQKTPAKNIQYF. The full variable domain, completed using reference TRBV28 and TRBJ2-4, is DVKVTQSSRYLVKRTGEKVFLECVQDMDHENMFWYRQDPGLGLRLIYFSYDVKMKEKGDIPEGYSVSREKKERFSLILESASTNQTSMYLCASSPTFLGQKTPAKNIQYFGAGTRLSVL.

The chain couples TRBV6-5 to TRBJ1-5; D gene unclear. Germline loops: CDR1 MNHEY, CDR2 SVGAGI. The CDR3 is 14 amino acids. Trimming left V 10 bases short and J 2 bases short, with 15 bases between. In nucleotides, the CDR3 is TGTGCCACCTCCCCGGGGAGCGGCAATCAGCCCCAGCATTTT. Translation gives CATSPGSGNQPQHF.

The chain has TRBV23-1 and TRBJ2-7; D is possibly TRBD1 (6 bases). TRBV23-1 is sorted into the ORF group, with uncertain function. The V end was cut by 4 bases, the J end by 2 bases, with 18 bases between. CDR3 length equals 16 residues. The CDR3 DNA is TGCGCCAGCAGTCCACCCAAACGACAGGAGACCTACGAGCAGTACTTC. Residues: CASSPPKRQETYEQYF.

V usage is TRBV5-1 and J usage is TRBJ1-2, with D tentatively TRBD1 (5 bases). CDR1 and CDR2 from the germline V gene are SGHRS and YFSETQ. This CDR3 has 15 residues. V dropped 1 base and J dropped 4 bases, with 14 bases sitting between them. CDR3 amino acids: CASSLFIGDSYGYTF. The CDR3 nucleotides read TGCGCCAGCAGCTTGTTTATAGGGGATTCCTATGGCTACACCTTC.

The chain employs TRBV27 and TRBJ2-1; 11 nucleotides align to TRBD2. Per the germline V gene, CDR1 is MNHEY and CDR2 is SMNVEV (reference sequence). The J segment lost 1 base and the V segment lost 5 bases, leaving 4 bases of the junction unmatched. The CDR3 sequence is 16 residues long. CDR3 loop: CASSPTSGGSYNEQFF. The CDR3 DNA sequence: TGTGCCAGCAGTCCCACTAGCGGGGGATCCTACAATGAGCAGTTCTTC.

This CDR3 is CASSTAALGPQHF. The CDR3 region has the DNA TGTGCCAGCTCTACAGCAGCTCTTGGGCCCCAGCATTTT. The chain combines TRBV18 with TRBJ1-5; no clear D. The CDR3 extends over 13 amino acids. The V end was cut by 6 bases, the J end by 9 bases, with 15 bases between. CDR1 and CDR2 from the germline V gene are KGHSH and LQKENI.